This T cell receptor (beta chain) emerged from a study of cytomegalovirus exposure and HLA in healthy donors. Overall study results and limits: The authors enumerated 150 to 200 TCR beta chains as linked to cytomegalovirus.

A single count supports this clone. Its matching antigen is unknown. The V segment lost 3 bases and the J segment 1 base; nucleotides outside the gene matches: 5. The CDR3 is 16 amino acids. Germline V gives CDR1 LNHDA, CDR2 SQIVND (reference sequence). Measured with immunoSEQ multiplex PCR; TCRdb has only the in-frame clones, and not every one. The sample records around 150,000 clones, about 88% being singletons. The sample was PBMCs. This TCR was recovered from a man younger than 35 in good health and CMV-seronegative. The V gene is TRBV19, the J gene TRBJ1-5, with 8 bases lining up with TRBD1. The CDR3 bases are TGTGCCAGTAGTATCCCAGGGGGCGCAAGCAATCAGCCCCAGCATTTT. It is translated as CASSIPGGASNQPQHF.